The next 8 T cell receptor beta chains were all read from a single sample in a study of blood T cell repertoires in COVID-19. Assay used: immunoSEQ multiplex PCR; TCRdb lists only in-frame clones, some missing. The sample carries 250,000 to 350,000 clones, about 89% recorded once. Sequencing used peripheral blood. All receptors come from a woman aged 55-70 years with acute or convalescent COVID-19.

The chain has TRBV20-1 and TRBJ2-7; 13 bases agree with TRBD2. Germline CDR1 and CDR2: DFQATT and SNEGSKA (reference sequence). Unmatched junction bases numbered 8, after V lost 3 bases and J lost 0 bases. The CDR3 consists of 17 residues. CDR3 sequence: CSASGGLAGRGSYEQYF. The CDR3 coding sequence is TGCAGTGCTAGTGGGGGACTAGCGGGAAGAGGCTCCTACGAGCAGTACTTC.

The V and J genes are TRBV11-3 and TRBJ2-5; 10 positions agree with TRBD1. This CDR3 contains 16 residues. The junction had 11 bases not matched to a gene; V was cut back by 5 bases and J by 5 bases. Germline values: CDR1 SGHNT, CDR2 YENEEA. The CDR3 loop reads CASSATAGTGVETQYF. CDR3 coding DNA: TGTGCCAGCAGCGCGACCGCCGGGACAGGGGTGGAGACCCAGTACTTC.

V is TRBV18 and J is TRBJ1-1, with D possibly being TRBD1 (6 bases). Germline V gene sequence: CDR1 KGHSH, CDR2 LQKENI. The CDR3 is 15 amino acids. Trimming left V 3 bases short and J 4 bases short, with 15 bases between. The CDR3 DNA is TGTGCCAGCTCACCGGGGGACATGAGGGGCACTGAAGCTTTCTTT. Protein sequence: CASSPGDMRGTEAFF. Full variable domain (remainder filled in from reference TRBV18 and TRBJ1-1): NAGVMQNPRHLVRRRGQEARLRCSPMKGHSHVYWYRQLPEEGLKFMVYLQKENIIDESGMPKERFSAEFPKEGPSILRIQQVVRGDSAAYFCASSPGDMRGTEAFFGQGTRLTVV.

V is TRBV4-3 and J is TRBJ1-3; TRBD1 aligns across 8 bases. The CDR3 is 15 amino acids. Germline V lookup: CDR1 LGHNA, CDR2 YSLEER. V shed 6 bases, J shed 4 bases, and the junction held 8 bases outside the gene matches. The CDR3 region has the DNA TGCGCCAGCAGGTACGGACAGGGATCCGGAAACACCATATATTTT. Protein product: CASRYGQGSGNTIYF.

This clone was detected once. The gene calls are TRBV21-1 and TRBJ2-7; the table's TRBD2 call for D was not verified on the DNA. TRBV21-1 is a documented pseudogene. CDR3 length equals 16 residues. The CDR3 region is CASSTRLGGHTYEQYF. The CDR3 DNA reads TGTGCCAGCAGCACACGCCTGGGCGGGCACACCTACGAGCAGTACTTC.

CDR3 amino acids: CASSLRTGDSNIQYF. The CDR3 DNA reads TGTGCCAGCAGCTTGAGAACAGGGGATTCCAACATTCAGTACTTC. The rearrangement links TRBV5-5 to TRBJ2-4; the match to TRBD1 covers 7 bases. Germline CDR1 and CDR2: SGHKS and YYEKEE (reference sequence). Trimming cost V 1 base and J 7 bases; bases outside gene matches: 8. The CDR3 length is 15 residues. The whole variable domain, remainder taken from reference TRBV5-5 and TRBJ2-4, is DAGVTQSPTHLIKTRGQQVTLRCSPISGHKSVSWYQQVLGQGPQFIFQYYEKEERGRGNFPDRFSARQFPNYSSELNVNALLLGDSALYLCASSLRTGDSNIQYFGAGTRLSVL.

CDR3 DNA sequence: TGCGCCAGCAGCCTACAAATTACAGGTCTTACTGAAGCTTTCTTT. Translating gives CASSLQITGLTEAFF. The chain employs TRBV4-3 and TRBJ1-1, with a weak D call TRBD1 (5 bases). The CDR3 has 15 amino acids. With 4 bases removed from V and 5 bases from J, the gap between germline ends came to 17 bases. Germline CDR1 and CDR2: LGHNA and YSLEER.

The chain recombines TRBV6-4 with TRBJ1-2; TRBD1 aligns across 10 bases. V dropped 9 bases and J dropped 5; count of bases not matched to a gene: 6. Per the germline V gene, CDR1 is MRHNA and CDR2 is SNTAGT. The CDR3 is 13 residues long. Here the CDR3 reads CASRQGANYGYTF. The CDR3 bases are TGTGCCAGTAGACAGGGGGCGAATTATGGCTACACCTTC.